These 27 T cell receptor beta chains share one sample of origin, sequenced in a study of T cells expressing NK-cell markers. TCRdb processed the 5' RACE reads again and assigns one entry to each CDR3 protein, with no DNA. In all, the sample yields almost 450,000 distinct CDR3 sequences. Input material: blood T cells: a sorted CD56 or NKG2C T cell subset, CD4+ or CD8+ T cells, or bulk PBMC T cells (not recorded which). The receptors originated from a woman aged 18 to 75 in good health.

The rearrangement links TRBV20-1 to TRBJ1-4; TCRdb outputs TRBD1, but without DNA this stays unchecked. CDR1 and CDR2 (germline): DFQATT, SNEGSKA (reference sequence). This CDR3 has 12 residues. CDR3 protein: CSAGQHNEKLFF.

The chain combines TRBV9 with TRBJ1-2; TCRdb proposes TRBD1, but this gene call is untestable without DNA. CDR3 length: 13 residues. Germline CDR1 SGDLS, CDR2 YYNGEE. CDR3 region: CASSPLDRPGYTF.

This chain joins TRBV19 and TRBJ1-2; TCRdb's D call, TRBD1, is unchecked because there is no DNA. Germline V gene sequence: CDR1 LNHDA, CDR2 SQIVND (reference sequence). The CDR3 covers 13 residues. CDR3 sequence reads: CASNPGGLYGYTF.

The CDR3 is CASSLDAVGGLYEQYF. This sequence joins TRBV7-2 and TRBJ2-7; with no DNA, the TCRdb D assignment of TRBD1 cannot be verified. The CDR3 contains 16 residues. Germline loops: CDR1 SGHTA, CDR2 FQGNSA.

The rearrangement joins TRBV7-6 to TRBJ1-3. The CDR3 length is 17 residues. Germline V gene lookup returns CDR1 SGHVS and CDR2 FNYEAQ. CDR3 region: CASSLWTGQNSGNTIYF.

This chain connects TRBV12-3 or TRBV12-4 to TRBJ1-1. The CDR3 length is 17 residues. Here the CDR3 reads CASKEDPARGMNTEAFF.

V and J are TRBV5-1 and TRBJ2-1; lacking DNA, the TRBD2 call made by TCRdb goes unchecked. Germline CDR1 and CDR2: SGHRS and YFSETQ. CDR3 length: 18 residues. Here the CDR3 reads CASSLLAGNRSSYNEQFF.

V and J are TRBV7-2 and TRBJ2-7; absent DNA, TCRdb's TRBD1 call cannot be checked. The CDR3 has 15 residues. The germline CDR1 and CDR2 sequences are SGHTA and FQGNSA. The CDR3 region is CASSLAPGQGFEQYF.

The V call is TRBV7-2, the J call TRBJ1-4; TCRdb gives TRBD1 as the D gene, but with no DNA this cannot be confirmed. This CDR3 comprises 16 residues. Germline assignment: CDR1 SGHTA and CDR2 FQGNSA. CDR3 protein: CASSFSFGGANEKLFF.

The chain has TRBV29-1 and TRBJ1-2. There are 13 residues in the CDR3. Germline CDR1 reads SQVTM; CDR2 reads ANQGSEA. The CDR3 here is CSVSFRGGYGYTF.

The CDR3 protein is CASRQRGGGNEQFF. V gene TRBV7-3 combines with J gene TRBJ2-1; TCRdb picks TRBD1, but there is no DNA to check that call. CDR3 length equals 14 residues. Germline assignment: CDR1 SGHTA and CDR2 FQGTGA. Complete variable domain (other parts from reference TRBV7-3 and TRBJ2-1): GAGVSQTPSNKVTEKGKYVELRCDPISGHTALYWYRQSLGQGPEFLIYFQGTGAADDSGLPNDRFFAVRPEGSVSTLKIQRTERGDSAVYLCASRQRGGGNEQFFGPGTRLTVL.

Its frequency marks this clonotype as medium-sized. The chain joins TRBV29-1 to TRBJ2-2; TCRdb selects TRBD1, and the lack of DNA leaves this call unchecked. Germline loops: CDR1 SQVTM, CDR2 ANQGSEA. The CDR3 loop spans 13 amino acids. The CDR3 spells CSAGRTNTGELFF.

The chain employs TRBV12-3 or TRBV12-4 and TRBJ1-1. The CDR3 sequence is 16 residues long. The CDR3: CATKDPREIMNTEAFF.

The chain couples TRBV5-1 to TRBJ1-3. The CDR3 has 16 amino acids. Germline V gene data show CDR1 as SGHRS and CDR2 as YFSETQ. The CDR3 here is CASSPGRGPTGNTIYF.

The chain is built from TRBV7-2 and TRBJ1-4; the TCRdb call, TRBD1, lacks DNA for checking. The CDR3 consists of 15 residues. Germline V gene data show CDR1 as SGHTA and CDR2 as FQGNSA. The CDR3 loop reads CASSFPGPTNEKLFF.

This sequence joins TRBV5-4 and TRBJ2-7; the TCRdb D gene call, TRBD1, has no DNA to confirm it. The CDR3 has 16 amino acids. Per germline, CDR1 SGHNT and CDR2 YYREEE (reference sequence). This chain's CDR3 is CASSSPGTALSYEQYF.

The V gene is TRBV29-1, the J gene TRBJ2-5. The V gene's germline CDR1 is SQVTM and CDR2 ANQGSEA. This CDR3 spans 13 amino acids. The CDR3 here is CSCNGNFQETQYF.

The V gene is TRBV7-8, the J gene TRBJ1-6. Germline CDR1 SGHVS, CDR2 FQNEAQ. The CDR3 runs to 15 residues. CDR3 loop: CASSLSATIHSPLHF.

The chain carries TRBV12-3 or TRBV12-4 and TRBJ2-1; the TCRdb D gene call, TRBD1, has no DNA to confirm it. This CDR3 is 15 amino acids long. The CDR3: CASSSGQVGDNEQFF.

V usage is TRBV5-1 and J usage is TRBJ2-5; TCRdb lists TRBD1, though no DNA is available to test this call. The CDR3 loop spans 13 amino acids. Germline V lookup: CDR1 SGHRS, CDR2 YFSETQ. The CDR3 is CASSRDRQETQYF.

CDR3 loop: CASSSGQGPDQPQHF. The chain recombines TRBV5-1 with TRBJ1-5; the TRBD1 assignment by TCRdb is unverifiable without DNA. Looked up from germline, CDR1 is SGHRS and CDR2 is YFSETQ. The length of the CDR3 is 15 residues.

The chain couples TRBV5-4 to TRBJ2-7; with no DNA, the TCRdb D assignment of TRBD2 cannot be verified. Looked up from germline, CDR1 is SGHNT and CDR2 is YYREEE (reference sequence). This CDR3 spans 15 amino acids. The CDR3 region is CASSRTSGGLSEQYF.

The chain carries TRBV29-1 and TRBJ2-2; TCRdb calls TRBD1, which cannot be checked without DNA. CDR1 is SQVTM, CDR2 ANQGSEA, per germline. The CDR3 totals 14 residues. The CDR3 loop reads CSATGQLQAGELFF.

This chain's CDR3 is CASSGTPGTGELFF. V and J are TRBV7-9 and TRBJ2-2; the D gene TCRdb calls, TRBD1, cannot be checked with no DNA. The CDR3 runs to 14 residues. Germline CDR1 and CDR2: SEHNR and FQNEAQ (reference sequence).

The chain recombines TRBV5-5 with TRBJ2-2. The CDR3 has 14 residues. Looked up from germline, CDR1 is SGHKS and CDR2 is YYEKEE (reference sequence). CDR3 in amino acids: CASSLARQTGKLFF.

The chain combines TRBV29-1 with TRBJ1-2. The germline V gene encodes CDR1 SQVTM and CDR2 ANQGSEA. This CDR3 contains 15 residues. CDR3 sequence: CSVEVDAANFYGYTF.

This chain connects TRBV19 to TRBJ2-1; the TCRdb D gene call, TRBD2, has no DNA to confirm it. CDR1 LNHDA and CDR2 SQIVND come from the germline V gene (reference sequence). The CDR3 is 17 amino acids. CDR3 protein: CASSGLAGSSSYNEQFF. Variable domain in full (rest from reference TRBV19 and TRBJ2-1): DGGITQSPKYLFRKEGQNVTLSCEQNLNHDAMYWYRQDPGQGLRLIYYSQIVNDFQKGDIAEGYSVSREKKESFPLTVTSAQKNPTAFYLCASSGLAGSSSYNEQFFGPGTRLTVL.